The sequence of this T cell receptor (beta chain) was determined in a study of T cells expressing NK-cell markers. Overall study context: Repertoires of TCR beta were obtained from T cells sorted as CD3+CD56+NKG2C+, CD3+CD56+NKG2C- and CD3+CD56-NKG2C+. Seven donors tested HCMV-seropositive and one tested seronegative among the eight sequenced.

This CDR3 contains 15 residues. CDR1 and CDR2 from the germline V gene are MNHEY and SMNVEV (reference sequence). TCRdb derives one entry per CDR3 protein from the 5' RACE reads, leaving out DNA. This sample carries about 460,000 distinct CDR3 sequences, with 1.4% going to the ten biggest clones. Study-wide findings and caveats: Six donors had dominant NKG2C+ clonotypes that comprised roughly 1.0-8% of their CD8+ T cells.

Worth noting for this clonotype: Its specificity is not known.

The sequenced sample was blood T cells: a sorted CD56 or NKG2C T cell subset, CD4+ or CD8+ T cells, or bulk PBMC T cells (not recorded which). The clonotype was recovered from a woman aged 50 to 65 in good health. V gene TRBV27 combines with J gene TRBJ2-1; TCRdb proposes TRBD2, but this gene call is untestable without DNA. The CDR3 reads CASKSREGSYNEQFF.